This passage covers 29 T cell receptor beta chains from one sample sequenced in a study of T cell repertoires in cytomegalovirus infection. TCRdb reprocessed the reads with MiXCR, giving one entry per CDR3 protein. The sample carries about 160,000 distinct CDR3 sequences, 15% to 20% recorded once. The sample consisted of CD8+ T cells from PBMCs. The receptor source for this set is a human donor in good health (CMV status not recorded). Some clones in this sample may be carry-over from other donors' samples.

This clonotype has only a few counts. The chain combines TRBV10-3 with TRBJ1-3; D is undetermined. The CDR3 length is 16 residues. Germline CDR1 is ENHRY and CDR2 is SYGVKD. Trimming took off 2 bases at V and 0 bases at J, with 11 bases between the two ends. CDR3 amino acids: CAISEPANPSGNTIYF. CDR3 nucleotide sequence: TGTGCCATCAGTGAGCCCGCAAACCCCTCTGGAAACACCATATATTTT.

This clonotype was seen at least ten times. The rearrangement joins TRBV7-9 to TRBJ2-1, with 7 bases lining up with TRBD2. The CDR3 is 15 residues long. V gave up 6 bases and J gave up 3 bases; unmatched junction bases: 8. Germline assignment: CDR1 SEHNR and CDR2 FQNEAQ (reference sequence). The CDR3 DNA follows: TGTGCCAGCAGTGGAAGCGGGGCCCACTACAATGAGCAGTTCTTC. This encodes CASSGSGAHYNEQFF.

With regard to this clonotype: This is likely a read error, given that the CDR3 carries no conserved phenylalanine or tryptophan at its end. V usage is TRBV7-2 and J usage is TRBJ2-7; 8 nucleotides agree with TRBD1. The CDR3 is 15 amino acids. CDR1 and CDR2 from the germline V gene are SGHTA and FQGNSA. J lost 2 bases, V lost 4 bases, and 7 bases had no gene match. The CDR3 loop is CASSSGQGTPYEQYY. CDR3 DNA: TGTGCCAGCAGCTCCGGACAGGGAACACCCTACGAGCAGTACTAC.

This sequence joins TRBV20-1 and TRBJ2-7; D unresolved. This CDR3 has 13 amino acids. Trimming removed 7 bases from V and 1 base from J, with 14 bases in between. CDR1 is DFQATT and CDR2 is SNEGSKA in the germline V gene (reference sequence). Here the CDR3 reads CSGRFGSSYEQYF. The CDR3 DNA sequence: TGCAGTGGAAGATTTGGCAGTTCCTACGAGCAGTACTTC.

This rearrangement joins TRBV12-3 or TRBV12-4 to TRBJ1-1, with D tentatively TRBD1 (6 bases). The germline V and J ends were trimmed by 1 base and 4 bases, with 7 bases remaining between them. This CDR3 has 13 residues. The CDR3, as DNA: TGTGCCAGCAGTTTAGTACAGGGCACTGAAGCTTTCTTT. Protein product: CASSLVQGTEAFF.

This clonotype has more than one count but fewer than ten. The chain links TRBV4-1 to TRBJ2-7; TRBD1 aligns across 8 bases. Per germline, CDR1 MGHRA and CDR2 YSYEKL. This CDR3 has 15 residues. V dropped 4 bases and J dropped 2; count of bases not matched to a gene: 7. The CDR3 reads CASSLTGDRPYEQYF. CDR3 coding DNA: TGCGCCAGCAGCCTGACAGGGGATAGGCCCTACGAGCAGTACTTC.

The chain has TRBV6-1 and TRBJ2-2; D gene ambiguous. Trimming removed 10 bases from V and 5 bases from J, with 8 bases in between. The CDR3 spans 11 residues. Germline CDR1 is MNHNS and CDR2 is SASEGT. CDR3 residues: CATRPTGELFF. CDR3 coding DNA: TGTGCCACTCGTCCGACCGGGGAGCTGTTTTTT.

J is TRBJ2-3 and V is TRBV6-2 or TRBV6-3; D might be TRBD2 (6 bases). This CDR3 comprises 16 residues. CDR1 and CDR2 from the germline V gene are MNHEY and SVGEGT. Trimming left V 2 bases short and J 4 bases short, with 16 bases between. DNA of the CDR3: TGTGCCAGCAGTTACAGTACGGGAGACCGCCCAGATACGCAGTATTTT. Its translation: CASSYSTGDRPDTQYF.

This clonotype came up a few times. The chain combines TRBV6-6 with TRBJ1-1, with 7 bases fitting TRBD1. CDR1 is MNHNY, CDR2 SVGAGI, per germline (reference sequence). The CDR3 sequence is 14 residues long. The J segment lost 3 bases and the V segment lost 6 bases, leaving 7 bases of the junction unmatched. CDR3 DNA: TGTGCCAGCAGACGGGACAGAAGGGACACTGAAGCTTTCTTT. Its protein product is CASRRDRRDTEAFF.

This clonotype came up a few times. The CDR3 spells CASSDRTHYGYTF. The CDR3 coding sequence is TGTGCCAGCAGTGACAGGACCCACTATGGCTACACCTTC. This chain joins TRBV25-1 and TRBJ1-2; D unresolved. Germline loops: CDR1 MGHDK, CDR2 SYGVNS. V was cut by 3 bases and J by 3 bases, with 8 bases left in between. This CDR3 spans 13 amino acids.

This clonotype was seen a few times. The chain joins TRBV12-3 or TRBV12-4 to TRBJ2-1; D gene uncertain. The CDR3 covers 12 residues. V lost 6 bases and J lost 8, with 11 bases in between. CDR3: CASSFLRDEQFF. The CDR3 coding sequence is TGTGCCAGCAGCTTCCTCCGCGATGAGCAGTTCTTC.

This clonotype was counted ten times or more. The chain links TRBV7-2 to TRBJ2-1, with a tentative D call TRBD2 (5 bases). Between the trimmed V and J ends, which lost 3 bases and 9 bases, there was a span of 9 bases. Germline V gene sequence: CDR1 SGHTA, CDR2 FQGNSA. The CDR3 contains 12 residues. CDR3 sequence reads: CASSLIATEQFF. In DNA, the CDR3 is TGTGCCAGCAGCTTGATAGCGACTGAGCAGTTCTTC.

The V and J genes are TRBV27 and TRBJ1-2; D is undetermined. Germline lookup yields CDR1 MNHEY and CDR2 SMNVEV (reference sequence). There are 15 residues in the CDR3. Trimming took 6 bases from V and 4 from J, leaving 18 bases between them. In nucleotides, the CDR3 is TGTGCCAGCAGGCCTACAGAGGGCGGATTCTATGGCTACACCTTC. It translates to CASRPTEGGFYGYTF.

The sample holds a few counts of this clonotype. The chain links TRBV29-1 to TRBJ2-1, with D possibly TRBD2 on 6 matching bases. Germline loops: CDR1 SQVTM, CDR2 ANQGSEA. Trimming pared 1 base from V and 2 bases from J, leaving 15 bases between. The CDR3 extends over 16 amino acids. CDR3 amino acids: CSVEGGQEGPYNEQFF. The DNA of the CDR3 is TGCAGCGTTGAAGGTGGTCAGGAGGGACCCTACAATGAGCAGTTCTTC.

Only a few counts were recorded for this clonotype. The chain is built from TRBV6-5 and TRBJ2-1; 8 nucleotides align to TRBD2. The junction had 2 bases not matched to a gene; V was cut back by 0 bases and J by 4 bases. The length of the CDR3 is 15 residues. From germline, CDR1 is MNHEY and CDR2 SVGAGI. CDR3 residues: CASSYSGTSYNEQFF. The DNA of the CDR3 is TGTGCCAGCAGTTACTCCGGGACTAGTTACAATGAGCAGTTCTTC.

The sample holds a few counts of this clonotype. V usage is TRBV6-6 and J usage is TRBJ1-6, with no clear D. CDR3 length equals 16 residues. Germline V gene data show CDR1 as MNHNY and CDR2 as SVGAGI (reference sequence). V dropped 3 bases and J dropped 8 bases, with 17 bases sitting between them. The CDR3 nucleotides read TGTGCCAGCAGTTATCGGAGCACGGTCGTAGATTCACCCCTCCACTTT. This sequence encodes CASSYRSTVVDSPLHF.

Concerning this clonotype itself: At one boundary the junction diverges from the germline segment, which might be a read error. The J gene is TRBJ1-1, the V gene TRBV4-1; 8 bases match TRBD1. This CDR3 has 15 residues. The V gene's germline CDR1 is MGHRA and CDR2 YSYEKL. The DNA of the CDR3 is TGCGCAAGCAGCAAAGGACAGGGATCGAACACTGAAGCTTTCTTT. Translation gives CASSKGQGSNTEAFF.

This clonotype was counted a few times. This rearrangement joins TRBV7-2 to TRBJ1-6; D is unclear. Germline CDR1 is SGHTA and CDR2 is FQGNSA. The CDR3 is made up of 19 amino acids. Trimming stripped 0 bases from V and 0 bases from J, with 15 bases between. This CDR3 is CASSLALRAASSYNSPLHF. Here the CDR3 DNA reads TGTGCCAGCAGCTTAGCGCTAAGGGCAGCGAGCTCCTATAATTCACCCCTCCACTTT.

This clonotype was detected many times. V gene TRBV4-1 combines with J gene TRBJ2-3, with TRBD2 matching over 7 bases. CDR3 length: 14 residues. Unmatched junction bases numbered 11, after V lost 0 bases and J lost 14 bases. The germline V gene encodes CDR1 MGHRA and CDR2 YSYEKL. The CDR3 DNA reads as TGCGCCAGCAGCCAAGAAGAAACGGGAGGTGGACGGTATTTT. Translation gives CASSQEETGGGRYF.

This clonotype has a handful of counts. The J gene is TRBJ2-1, the V gene TRBV6-2 or TRBV6-3; D is undetermined. The V and J ends lost 0 bases and 10 bases respectively, with 10 bases between them. The germline V gene encodes CDR1 MNHEY and CDR2 SVGEGT. This CDR3 comprises 13 residues. For the CDR3, the DNA is TGTGCCAGCAGTTACTCGAATGGGCTGGAGCAGTTCTTC. It yields the protein CASSYSNGLEQFF.

The chain recombines TRBV11-2 with TRBJ2-2, with TRBD1 matching 7 bases. The V gene end was trimmed by 5 bases and the J gene end by 5 bases; junction bases not matched to a gene: 14. CDR3 length equals 17 residues. Germline CDR1 is SGHAT and CDR2 is FQNNGV. CDR3 sequence (DNA): TGTGCCAGCAGCCGACCGACAGGGTCCCCGCCTACCGGGGAGCTGTTTTTT. This codes for CASSRPTGSPPTGELFF.

The chain recombines TRBV19 with TRBJ1-2; no clear D. Per germline, CDR1 LNHDA and CDR2 SQIVND (reference sequence). Trimming pared 4 bases from V and 7 bases from J, leaving 16 bases between. The CDR3 sequence is 14 residues long. CDR3 coding DNA: TGTGCCAGTAGTAAGGACGGCCTGGAATTTGGCTACACCTTC. Amino acids: CASSKDGLEFGYTF.

J is TRBJ2-1 and V is TRBV7-9; maybe TRBD2 (5 bases). V lost 5 bases and J lost 8, with 16 bases in between. The CDR3 totals 14 residues. Germline lookup yields CDR1 SEHNR and CDR2 FQNEAQ (reference sequence). Here the CDR3 DNA reads TGTGCCAGCAGCCGCGGCTACGCGGGTGATGAGCAGTTCTTC. This codes for CASSRGYAGDEQFF.

This clonotype was seen more than once but under ten times. The chain links TRBV7-2 to TRBJ2-1; perhaps TRBD1 as D (6 bases). Germline loops: CDR1 SGHTA, CDR2 FQGNSA. The CDR3 runs 15 residues. V was cut by 5 bases and J by 2 bases, with 13 bases left in between. The CDR3 reads CASSLGHLAYNEQFF. In nucleotides, the CDR3 is TGTGCCAGCAGCCTGGGACATTTAGCCTACAATGAGCAGTTCTTC.

The table lists this clonotype with a few counts. The chain uses TRBV7-3 and TRBJ2-1; TRBD2 matches 8 bases. The CDR3 has 15 residues. The V gene end was trimmed by 5 bases and the J gene end by 8 bases; junction bases not matched to a gene: 11. Per germline, CDR1 SGHTA and CDR2 FQGTGA. The CDR3 DNA is TGTGCCAGCAGCGCCACTAGCGGCCCGTCCGATGAGCAGTTCTTC. Translation: CASSATSGPSDEQFF. Variable domain in full (rest from reference TRBV7-3 and TRBJ2-1): GAGVSQTPSNKVTEKGKYVELRCDPISGHTALYWYRQSLGQGPEFLIYFQGTGAADDSGLPNDRFFAVRPEGSVSTLKIQRTERGDSAVYLCASSATSGPSDEQFFGPGTRLTVL.

This clonotype has at least ten counts. This chain uses TRBV7-2 with TRBJ2-6; a weak D match, TRBD2 (5 bases). The CDR3 extends over 16 amino acids. From germline, CDR1 is SGHTA and CDR2 FQGNSA. The CDR3 nucleotides read TGTGCGACAAGCGGATTTCTAGGCTCTGGGGCCAACGTCCTGACTTTC. Its translation is CATSGFLGSGANVLTF. Full variable domain (outside the CDR3, taken from reference TRBV7-2 and TRBJ2-6): GAGVSQSPSNKVTEKGKDVELRCDPISGHTALYWYRQSLGQGLEFLIYFQGNSAPDKSGLPSDRFSAERTGGSVSTLTIQRTQQEDSAVYLCATSGFLGSGANVLTFGAGSRLTVL.

V gene TRBV4-1 combines with J gene TRBJ2-7, with 7 positions matching TRBD2. J gave up 4 bases and V 1 base, and 7 bases lay outside the gene matches. CDR1 and CDR2 (germline): MGHRA, YSYEKL. This CDR3 has 15 residues. CDR3 in amino acids: CASSQGTSELYEQYF. In DNA form, the CDR3 reads TGCGCCAGCAGCCAAGGAACTAGCGAACTATACGAGCAGTACTTC.

The table lists this clonotype with a count of one. The chain links TRBV29-1 to TRBJ2-5; D might be TRBD2 (6 bases). The CDR3 is 14 amino acids. The germline V gene encodes CDR1 SQVTM and CDR2 ANQGSEA. Trimming cost V 6 bases and J 2 bases, with 16 bases left between them. The CDR3 nucleotides read TGCAGCGTCGCGGATGGGGGGAAGCAAGAGACCCAGTACTTC. Amino acid sequence: CSVADGGKQETQYF.

V and J are TRBV9 and TRBJ2-1; 11 bases fit TRBD1. Germline CDR1 and CDR2: SGDLS and YYNGEE. The CDR3 runs 17 residues. J lost 5 bases, V lost 0 bases, and 7 bases had no gene match. The CDR3 loop is CASSVARGQGADNEQFF. CDR3 nucleotides: TGTGCCAGCAGCGTAGCTCGTGGACAGGGGGCCGACAATGAGCAGTTCTTC.